This T cell receptor (beta chain) originates from a study of blood T cells in healthy people across ages. J lost 8 bases, V lost 6 bases, and 7 bases had no gene match. Germline CDR1 KGHSH, CDR2 LQKENI. This CDR3 comprises 15 residues. Points from the study as a whole: A greater number of naive CD4+ cells and higher diversity distinguished long-lived donors from aged donors. Older age went with lower TCR beta diversity per million T cells, in a roughly linear way.

Next came a second PCR, run for about 6 to 11 cycles, which used a sample-barcoded 5' primer along with a J-beta primer mix. TCRdb re-analysed the 5' RACE reads in MiXCR, keeping a single row per CDR3 protein. The sample has 800,000 to 1,000,000 distinct CDR3 sequences, roughly 50% seen once; the top ten hold under 15%. To note about this clonotype: The antigen is unknown.

The receptor's source is a man aged 30-40 years in good health. The gene calls are TRBV18 and TRBJ2-4, with 13 bases aligning to TRBD2. Sequencing was performed on blood. CDR3 residues: CASSAGTSGADIQYF. As DNA, the CDR3 is TGTGCCAGCTCGGCGGGGACTAGCGGGGCGGACATTCAGTACTTC.